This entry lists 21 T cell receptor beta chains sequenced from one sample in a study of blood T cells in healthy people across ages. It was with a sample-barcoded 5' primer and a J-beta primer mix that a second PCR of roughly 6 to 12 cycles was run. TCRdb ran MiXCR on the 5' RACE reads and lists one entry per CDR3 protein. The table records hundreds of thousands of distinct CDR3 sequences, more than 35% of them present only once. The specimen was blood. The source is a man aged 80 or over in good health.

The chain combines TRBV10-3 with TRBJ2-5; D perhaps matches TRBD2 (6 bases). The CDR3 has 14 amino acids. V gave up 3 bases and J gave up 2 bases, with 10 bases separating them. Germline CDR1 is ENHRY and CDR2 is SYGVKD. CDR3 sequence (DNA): TGTGCCATCAGTGATCTTGGGGGGCAAGAGACCCAGTACTTC. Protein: CAISDLGGQETQYF.

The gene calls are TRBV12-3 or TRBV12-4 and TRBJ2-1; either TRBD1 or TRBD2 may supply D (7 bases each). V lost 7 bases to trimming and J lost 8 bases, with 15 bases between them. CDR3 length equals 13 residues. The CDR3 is CASTQGGFDEQFF. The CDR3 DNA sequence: TGTGCCAGCACCCAGGGGGGGTTCGATGAGCAGTTCTTC.

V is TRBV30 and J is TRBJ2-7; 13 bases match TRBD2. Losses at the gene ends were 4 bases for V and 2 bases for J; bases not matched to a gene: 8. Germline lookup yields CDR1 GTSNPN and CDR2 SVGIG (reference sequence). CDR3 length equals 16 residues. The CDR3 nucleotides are TGTGCCTGGACCCTCGGACTAGCGGGAGCCCCCTACGAGCAGTACTTC. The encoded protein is CAWTLGLAGAPYEQYF.

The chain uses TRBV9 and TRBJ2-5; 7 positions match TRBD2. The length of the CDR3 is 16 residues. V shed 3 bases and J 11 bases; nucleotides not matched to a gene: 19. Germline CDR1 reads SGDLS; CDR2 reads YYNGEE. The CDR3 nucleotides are TGTGCCAGCAGCGCCCCCAGTTCCAGCGGGAACAATGAGCAGTACTTC. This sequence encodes CASSAPSSSGNNEQYF. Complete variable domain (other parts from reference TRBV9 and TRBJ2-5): DSGVTQTPKHLITATGQRVTLRCSPRSGDLSVYWYQQSLDQGLQFLIQYYNGEERAKGNILERFSAQQFPDLHSELNLSSLELGDSALYFCASSAPSSSGNNEQYFGPGTRLLVL.

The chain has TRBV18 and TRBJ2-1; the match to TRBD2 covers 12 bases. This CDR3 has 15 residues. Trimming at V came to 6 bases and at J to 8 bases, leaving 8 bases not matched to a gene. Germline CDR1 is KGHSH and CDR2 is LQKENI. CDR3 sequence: CASSRTSGISDEQFF. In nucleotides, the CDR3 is TGTGCCAGCTCGCGGACTAGCGGGATCTCTGATGAGCAGTTCTTC. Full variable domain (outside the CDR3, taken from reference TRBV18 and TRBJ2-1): NAGVMQNPRHLVRRRGQEARLRCSPMKGHSHVYWYRQLPEEGLKFMVYLQKENIIDESGMPKERFSAEFPKEGPSILRIQQVVRGDSAAYFCASSRTSGISDEQFFGPGTRLTVL.

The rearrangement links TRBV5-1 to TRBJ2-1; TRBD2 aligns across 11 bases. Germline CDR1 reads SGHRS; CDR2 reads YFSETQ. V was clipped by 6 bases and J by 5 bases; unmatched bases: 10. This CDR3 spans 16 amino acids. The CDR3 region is CASTRGILAGDNEQFF. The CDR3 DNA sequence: TGCGCCAGCACCCGAGGGATACTAGCGGGGGACAATGAGCAGTTCTTC.

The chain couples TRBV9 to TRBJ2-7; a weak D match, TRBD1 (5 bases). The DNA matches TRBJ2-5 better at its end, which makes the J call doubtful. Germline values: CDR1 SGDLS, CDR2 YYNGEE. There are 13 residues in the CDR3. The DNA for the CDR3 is TGTGCCAGCAGCGTTCAGGGTTGGGAGACCCAGTACTTC. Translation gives CASSVQGWETQYF.

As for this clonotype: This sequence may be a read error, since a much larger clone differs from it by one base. The DNA for the CDR3 is TGTGCCTGGAGTACGTCGTTTCGGTGGGAGAGTGACAATGAGCAGTTCTTC. It is translated as CAWSTSFRWESDNEQFF. V and J are TRBV30 and TRBJ2-1, with a weak D call TRBD2 (5 bases). CDR1 and CDR2 from the germline V gene are GTSNPN and SVGIG (reference sequence). The CDR3 sequence is 17 residues long. V gave up 2 bases and J gave up 5 bases, with 22 bases separating them.

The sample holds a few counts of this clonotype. In DNA form, the CDR3 reads TGCGCCAGCAGCCAAGGGTGGCGCACAGATACGCAGTATTTT. Translated: CASSQGWRTDTQYF. The chain is built from TRBV4-3 and TRBJ2-3; D gene unclear. CDR3 size: 14 residues. The germline CDR1 and CDR2 sequences are LGHNA and YSLEER. Between the trimmed V and J ends, which lost 1 base and 1 base, there was a span of 6 bases.

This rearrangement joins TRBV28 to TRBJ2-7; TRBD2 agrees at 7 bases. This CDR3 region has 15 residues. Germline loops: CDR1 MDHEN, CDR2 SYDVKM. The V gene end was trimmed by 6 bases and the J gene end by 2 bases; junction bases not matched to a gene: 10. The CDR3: CASSRVGGTTYEQYF. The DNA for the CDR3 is TGTGCCAGCAGCCGGGTCGGAGGGACTACCTACGAGCAGTACTTC.

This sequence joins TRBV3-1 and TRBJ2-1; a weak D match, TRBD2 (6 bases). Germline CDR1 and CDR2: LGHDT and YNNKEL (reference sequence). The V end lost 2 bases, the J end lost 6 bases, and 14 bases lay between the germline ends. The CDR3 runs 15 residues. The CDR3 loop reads CASSQMRDRINEQFF. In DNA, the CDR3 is TGTGCCAGCAGCCAAATGCGGGATCGGATCAATGAGCAGTTCTTC.

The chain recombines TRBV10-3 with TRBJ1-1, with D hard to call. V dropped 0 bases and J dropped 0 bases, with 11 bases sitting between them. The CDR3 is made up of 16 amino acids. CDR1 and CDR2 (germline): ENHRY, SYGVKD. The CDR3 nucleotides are TGTGCCATCAGTGAGTCGAGAGGTGGGTTGAACACTGAAGCTTTCTTT. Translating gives CAISESRGGLNTEAFF.

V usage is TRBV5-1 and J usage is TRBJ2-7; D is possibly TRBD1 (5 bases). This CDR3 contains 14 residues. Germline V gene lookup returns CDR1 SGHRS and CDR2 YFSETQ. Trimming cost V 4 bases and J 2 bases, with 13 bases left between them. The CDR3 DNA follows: TGCGCCAGCAGCCCCAGGGTCGAAGCCTACGAGCAGTACTTC. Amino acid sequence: CASSPRVEAYEQYF.

CDR3 DNA: TGCAGTGCTATGCGGAGGGACGGCTCCTACGAGCAGTACTTC. It yields the protein CSAMRRDGSYEQYF. V usage is TRBV20-1 and J usage is TRBJ2-7; D is perhaps TRBD2 (6 bases). V shed 4 bases and J shed 0 bases, with 13 bases lying between them. CDR1 DFQATT and CDR2 SNEGSKA come from the germline V gene (reference sequence). The CDR3 has 14 residues.

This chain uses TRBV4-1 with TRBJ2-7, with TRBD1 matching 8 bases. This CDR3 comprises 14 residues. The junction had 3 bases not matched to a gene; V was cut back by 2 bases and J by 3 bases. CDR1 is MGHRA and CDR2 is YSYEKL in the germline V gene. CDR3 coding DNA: TGCGCCAGCAGCCAAAGGACAGGGTTCTACGAGCAGTACTTC. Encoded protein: CASSQRTGFYEQYF.

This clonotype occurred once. The CDR3 DNA is TGCAGTGCTGTTATTGGGACAGCCTCCTACAATGAGCAGTACTTC. Its protein product is CSAVIGTASYNEQYF. V is TRBV20-1 and J is TRBJ2-1; 7 bases line up with TRBD1. Matching the DNA end better, TRBJ2-7 makes the J call doubtful. Germline assignment: CDR1 DFQATT and CDR2 SNEGSKA (reference sequence). The CDR3 contains 15 residues.

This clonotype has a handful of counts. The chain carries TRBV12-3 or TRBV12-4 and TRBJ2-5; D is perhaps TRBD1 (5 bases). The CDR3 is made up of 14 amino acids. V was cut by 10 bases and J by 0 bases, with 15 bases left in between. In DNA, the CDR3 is TGTGCCACCACGACAGATTTGTACCAAGAGACCCAGTACTTC. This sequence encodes CATTTDLYQETQYF.

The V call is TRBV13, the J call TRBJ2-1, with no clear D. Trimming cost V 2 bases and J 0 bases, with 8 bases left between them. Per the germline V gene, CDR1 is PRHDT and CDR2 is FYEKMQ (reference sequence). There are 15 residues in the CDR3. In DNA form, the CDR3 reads TGTGCCAGCAGCTTAAAAAGGCCCTCCTACAATGAGCAGTTCTTC. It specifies CASSLKRPSYNEQFF.

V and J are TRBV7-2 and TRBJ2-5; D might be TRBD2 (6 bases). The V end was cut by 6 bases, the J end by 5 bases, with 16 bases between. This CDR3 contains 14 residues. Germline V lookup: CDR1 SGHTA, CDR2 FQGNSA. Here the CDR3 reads CASSYQGGGETQYF. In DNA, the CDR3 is TGTGCCAGCAGTTATCAGGGAGGAGGGGAGACCCAGTACTTC.

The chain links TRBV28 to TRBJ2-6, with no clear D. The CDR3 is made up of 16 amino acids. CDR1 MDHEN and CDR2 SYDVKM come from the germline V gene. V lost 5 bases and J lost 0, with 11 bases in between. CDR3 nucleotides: TGTGCCAGCAGTCCCCACCGAGACTCTGGGGCCAACGTCCTGACTTTC. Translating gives CASSPHRDSGANVLTF.

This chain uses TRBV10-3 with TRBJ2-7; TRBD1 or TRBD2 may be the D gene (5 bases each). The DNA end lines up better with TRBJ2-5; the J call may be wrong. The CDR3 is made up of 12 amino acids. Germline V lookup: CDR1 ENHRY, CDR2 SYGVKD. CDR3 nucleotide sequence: TGTGCCATCAAGGGGACCTCGGGGACCCAGTACTTC. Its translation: CAIKGTSGTQYF.